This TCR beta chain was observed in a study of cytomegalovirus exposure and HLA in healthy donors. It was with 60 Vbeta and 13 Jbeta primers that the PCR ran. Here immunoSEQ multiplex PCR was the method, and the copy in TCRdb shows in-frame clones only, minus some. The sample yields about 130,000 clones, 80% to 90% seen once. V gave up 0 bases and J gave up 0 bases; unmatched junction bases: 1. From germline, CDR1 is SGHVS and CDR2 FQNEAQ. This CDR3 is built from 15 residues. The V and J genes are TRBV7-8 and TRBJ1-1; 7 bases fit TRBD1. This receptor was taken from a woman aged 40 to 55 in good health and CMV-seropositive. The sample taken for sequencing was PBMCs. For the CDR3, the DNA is TGTGCCAGCAGCTTAGCGACAGGGATGAACACTGAAGCTTTCTTT. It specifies CASSLATGMNTEAFF.